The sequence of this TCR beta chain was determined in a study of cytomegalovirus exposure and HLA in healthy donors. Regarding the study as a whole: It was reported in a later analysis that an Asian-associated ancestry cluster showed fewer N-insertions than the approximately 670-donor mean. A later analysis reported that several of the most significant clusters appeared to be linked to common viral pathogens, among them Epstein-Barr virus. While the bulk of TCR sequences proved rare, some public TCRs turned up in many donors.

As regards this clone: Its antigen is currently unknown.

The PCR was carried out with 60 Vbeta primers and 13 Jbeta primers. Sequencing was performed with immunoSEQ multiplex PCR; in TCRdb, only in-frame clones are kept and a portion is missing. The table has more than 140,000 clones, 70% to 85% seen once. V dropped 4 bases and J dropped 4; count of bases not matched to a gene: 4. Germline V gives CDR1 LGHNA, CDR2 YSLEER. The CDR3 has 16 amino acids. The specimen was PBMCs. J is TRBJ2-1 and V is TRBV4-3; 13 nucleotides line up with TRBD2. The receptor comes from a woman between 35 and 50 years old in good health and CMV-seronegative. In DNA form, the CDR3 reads TGCGCCAGCAGCCTCCGGACTAGCGGGAGATACAATGAGCAGTTCTTC. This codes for CASSLRTSGRYNEQFF.